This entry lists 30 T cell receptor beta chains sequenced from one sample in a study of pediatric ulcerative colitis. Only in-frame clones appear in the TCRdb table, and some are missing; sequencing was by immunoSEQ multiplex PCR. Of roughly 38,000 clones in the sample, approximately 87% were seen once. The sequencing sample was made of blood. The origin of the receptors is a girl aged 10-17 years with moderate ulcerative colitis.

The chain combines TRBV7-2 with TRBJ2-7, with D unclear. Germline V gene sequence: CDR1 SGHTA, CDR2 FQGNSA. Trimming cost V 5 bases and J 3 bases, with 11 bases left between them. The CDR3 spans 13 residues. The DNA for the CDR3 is TGTGCCAGCAGCCTCCATTCCCTCTACGAGCAGTACTTC. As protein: CASSLHSLYEQYF. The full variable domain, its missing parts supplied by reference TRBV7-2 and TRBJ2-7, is GAGVSQSPSNKVTEKGKDVELRCDPISGHTALYWYRQSLGQGLEFLIYFQGNSAPDKSGLPSDRFSAERTGGSVSTLTIQRTQQEDSAVYLCASSLHSLYEQYFGPGTRLTVT.

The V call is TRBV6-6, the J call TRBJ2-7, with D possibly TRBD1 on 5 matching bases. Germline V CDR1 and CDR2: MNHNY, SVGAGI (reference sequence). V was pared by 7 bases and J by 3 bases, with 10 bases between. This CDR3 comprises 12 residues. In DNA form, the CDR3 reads TGTGCCAGCACCTTCCAGGGCTACGAGCAGTACTTC. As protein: CASTFQGYEQYF.

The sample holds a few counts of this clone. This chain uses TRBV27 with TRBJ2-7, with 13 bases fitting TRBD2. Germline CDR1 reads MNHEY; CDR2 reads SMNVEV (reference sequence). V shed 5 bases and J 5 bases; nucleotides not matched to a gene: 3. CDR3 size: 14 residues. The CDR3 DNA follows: TGTGCCAGCAGTCCCGGACTAGCGGGAGACGAGCAGTACTTC. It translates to CASSPGLAGDEQYF.

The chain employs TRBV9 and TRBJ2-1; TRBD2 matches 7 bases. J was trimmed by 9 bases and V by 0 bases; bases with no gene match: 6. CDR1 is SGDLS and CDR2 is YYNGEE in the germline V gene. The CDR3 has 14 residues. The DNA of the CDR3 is TGTGCCAGCAGCGTAGGTGGACTAGGAGGTGAGCAGTTCTTC. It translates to CASSVGGLGGEQFF.

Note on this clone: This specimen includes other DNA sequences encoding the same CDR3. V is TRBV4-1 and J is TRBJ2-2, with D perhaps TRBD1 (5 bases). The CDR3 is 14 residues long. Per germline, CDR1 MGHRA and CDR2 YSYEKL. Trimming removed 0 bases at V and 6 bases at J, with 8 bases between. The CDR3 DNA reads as TGCGCCAGCAGCCAAGACAGGGCTCCCGGGGAGCTGTTTTTT. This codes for CASSQDRAPGELFF.

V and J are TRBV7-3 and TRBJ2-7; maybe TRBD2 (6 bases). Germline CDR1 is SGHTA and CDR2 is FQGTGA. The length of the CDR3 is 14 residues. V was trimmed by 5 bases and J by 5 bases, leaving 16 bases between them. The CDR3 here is CASSPSGGVHEQYF. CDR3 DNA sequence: TGTGCCAGCAGCCCCTCAGGAGGGGTCCACGAGCAGTACTTC.

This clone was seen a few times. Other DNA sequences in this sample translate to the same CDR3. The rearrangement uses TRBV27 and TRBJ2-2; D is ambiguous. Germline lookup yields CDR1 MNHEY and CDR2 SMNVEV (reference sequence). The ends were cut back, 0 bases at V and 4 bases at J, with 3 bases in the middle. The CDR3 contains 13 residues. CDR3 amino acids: CASSLSSTGELFF. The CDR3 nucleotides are TGTGCCAGCAGTTTATCGTCCACCGGGGAGCTGTTTTTT.

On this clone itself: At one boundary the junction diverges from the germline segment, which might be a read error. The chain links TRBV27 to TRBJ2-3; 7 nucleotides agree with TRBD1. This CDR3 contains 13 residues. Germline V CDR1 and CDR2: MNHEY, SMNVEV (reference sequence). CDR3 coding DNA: TGTGCCAGCAGCTATTCAGGGACAGACACGCAGTATTTT. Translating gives CASSYSGTDTQYF.

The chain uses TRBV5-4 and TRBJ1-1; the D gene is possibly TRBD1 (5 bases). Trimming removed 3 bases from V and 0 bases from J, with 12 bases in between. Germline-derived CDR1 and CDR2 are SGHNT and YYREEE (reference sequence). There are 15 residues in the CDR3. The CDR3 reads CASSSPGGLNTEAFF. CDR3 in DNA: TGTGCCAGCAGCTCTCCCGGGGGGTTGAACACTGAAGCTTTCTTT. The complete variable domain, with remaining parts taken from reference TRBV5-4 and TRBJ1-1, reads ETGVTQSPTHLIKTRGQQVTLRCSSQSGHNTVSWYQQALGQGPQFIFQYYREEENGRGNFPPRFSGLQFPNYSSELNVNALELDDSALYLCASSSPGGLNTEAFFGQGTRLTVV.

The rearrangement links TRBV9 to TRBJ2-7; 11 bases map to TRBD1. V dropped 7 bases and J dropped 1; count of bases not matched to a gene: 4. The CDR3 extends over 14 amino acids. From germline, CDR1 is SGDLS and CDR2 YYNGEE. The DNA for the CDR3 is TGTGCCAGCCTGGGACAGGGGGTTTCCTACGAGCAGTACTTC. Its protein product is CASLGQGVSYEQYF.

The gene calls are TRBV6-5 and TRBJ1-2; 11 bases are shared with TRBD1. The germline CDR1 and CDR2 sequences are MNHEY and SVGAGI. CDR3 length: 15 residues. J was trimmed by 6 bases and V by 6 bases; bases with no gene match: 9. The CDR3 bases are TGTGCCAGCAGCCGCGGTGGACAGGGGGCCGATGGCTACACCTTC. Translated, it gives CASSRGGQGADGYTF.

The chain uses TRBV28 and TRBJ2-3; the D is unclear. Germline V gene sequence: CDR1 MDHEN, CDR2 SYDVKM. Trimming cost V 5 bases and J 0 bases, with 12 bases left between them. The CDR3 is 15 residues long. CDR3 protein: CASSIGARSTDTQYF. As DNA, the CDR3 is TGTGCCAGCAGTATAGGAGCGAGGAGCACAGATACGCAGTATTTT.

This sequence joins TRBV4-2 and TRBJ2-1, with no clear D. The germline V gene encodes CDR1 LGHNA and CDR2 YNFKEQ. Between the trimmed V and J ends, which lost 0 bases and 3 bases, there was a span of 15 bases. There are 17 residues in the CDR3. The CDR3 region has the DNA TGTGCCAGCAGCCAAGATCAAGGCCAGGCCATCTACAATGAGCAGTTCTTC. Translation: CASSQDQGQAIYNEQFF.

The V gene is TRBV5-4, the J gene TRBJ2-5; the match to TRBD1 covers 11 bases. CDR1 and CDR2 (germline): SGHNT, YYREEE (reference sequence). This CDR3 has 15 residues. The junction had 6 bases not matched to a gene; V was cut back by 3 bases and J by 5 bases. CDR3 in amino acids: CASSSGTGGRETQYF. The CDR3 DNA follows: TGTGCCAGCAGCTCGGGGACAGGGGGTAGGGAGACCCAGTACTTC. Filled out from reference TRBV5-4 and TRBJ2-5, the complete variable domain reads ETGVTQSPTHLIKTRGQQVTLRCSSQSGHNTVSWYQQALGQGPQFIFQYYREEENGRGNFPPRFSGLQFPNYSSELNVNALELDDSALYLCASSSGTGGRETQYFGPGTRLLVL.

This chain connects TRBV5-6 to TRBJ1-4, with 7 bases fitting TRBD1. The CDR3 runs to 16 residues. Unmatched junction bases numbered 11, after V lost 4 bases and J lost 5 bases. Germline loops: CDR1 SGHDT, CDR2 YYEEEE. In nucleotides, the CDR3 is TGTGCCAGCAGCGAAACTCCGGGGACAGACAATGAAAAACTGTTTTTT. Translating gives CASSETPGTDNEKLFF.

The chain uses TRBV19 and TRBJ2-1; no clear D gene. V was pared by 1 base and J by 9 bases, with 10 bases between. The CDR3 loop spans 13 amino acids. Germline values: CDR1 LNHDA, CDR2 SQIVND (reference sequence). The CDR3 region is CASSIGRVSEQFF. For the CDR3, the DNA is TGTGCCAGTAGTATAGGGCGTGTATCTGAGCAGTTCTTC. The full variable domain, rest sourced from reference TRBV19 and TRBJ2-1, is DGGITQSPKYLFRKEGQNVTLSCEQNLNHDAMYWYRQDPGQGLRLIYYSQIVNDFQKGDIAEGYSVSREKKESFPLTVTSAQKNPTAFYLCASSIGRVSEQFFGPGTRLTVL.

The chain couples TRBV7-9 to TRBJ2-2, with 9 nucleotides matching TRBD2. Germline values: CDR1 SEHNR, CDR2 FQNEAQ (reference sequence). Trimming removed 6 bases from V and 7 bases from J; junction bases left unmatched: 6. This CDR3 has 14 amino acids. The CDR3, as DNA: TGTGCCAGCAGAGTAGCGGGGGTTATCGGGGAGCTGTTTTTT. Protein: CASRVAGVIGELFF.

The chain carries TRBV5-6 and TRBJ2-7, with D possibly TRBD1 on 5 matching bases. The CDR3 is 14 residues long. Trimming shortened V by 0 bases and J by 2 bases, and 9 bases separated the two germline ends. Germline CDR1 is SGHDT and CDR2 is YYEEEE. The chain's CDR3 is CASSLAEGAYEQYF. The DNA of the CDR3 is TGTGCCAGCAGCTTGGCCGAAGGGGCCTACGAGCAGTACTTC.

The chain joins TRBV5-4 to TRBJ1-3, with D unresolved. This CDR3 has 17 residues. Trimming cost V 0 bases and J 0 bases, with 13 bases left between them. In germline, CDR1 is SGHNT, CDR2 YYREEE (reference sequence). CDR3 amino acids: CASSLDMRSSSGNTIYF. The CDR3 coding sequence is TGTGCCAGCAGCTTGGACATGAGGAGCTCCTCTGGAAACACCATATATTTT.

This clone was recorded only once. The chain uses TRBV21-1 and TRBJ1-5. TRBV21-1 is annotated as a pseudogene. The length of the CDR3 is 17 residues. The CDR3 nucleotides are TGTGCCAGCAGCAAAGTAAGCGGGGTGGTGCGCAATCAGCCCCAGCATTTT. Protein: CASSKVSGVVRNQPQHF.

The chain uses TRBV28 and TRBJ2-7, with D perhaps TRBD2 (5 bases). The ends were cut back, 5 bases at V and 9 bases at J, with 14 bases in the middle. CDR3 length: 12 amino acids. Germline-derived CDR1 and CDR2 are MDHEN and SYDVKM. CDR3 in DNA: TGTGCCAGCAGTGGACTGGGAGAGGGGCAGTACTTC. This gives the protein CASSGLGEGQYF. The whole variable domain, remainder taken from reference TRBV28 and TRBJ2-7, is DVKVTQSSRYLVKRTGEKVFLECVQDMDHENMFWYRQDPGLGLRLIYFSYDVKMKEKGDIPEGYSVSREKKERFSLILESASTNQTSMYLCASSGLGEGQYFGPGTRLTVT.

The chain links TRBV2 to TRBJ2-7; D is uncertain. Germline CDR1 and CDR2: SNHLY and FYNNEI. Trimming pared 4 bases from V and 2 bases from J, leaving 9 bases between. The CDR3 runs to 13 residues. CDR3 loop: CASSGAGTYEQYF. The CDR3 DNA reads TGTGCCAGCAGTGGGGCTGGGACCTACGAGCAGTACTTC.

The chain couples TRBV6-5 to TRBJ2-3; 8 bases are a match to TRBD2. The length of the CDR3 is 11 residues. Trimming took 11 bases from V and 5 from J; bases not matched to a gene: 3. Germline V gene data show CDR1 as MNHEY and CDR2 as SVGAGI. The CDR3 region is CAARGGDTQYF. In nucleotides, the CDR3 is TGTGCCGCCCGGGGGGGAGATACGCAGTATTTT.

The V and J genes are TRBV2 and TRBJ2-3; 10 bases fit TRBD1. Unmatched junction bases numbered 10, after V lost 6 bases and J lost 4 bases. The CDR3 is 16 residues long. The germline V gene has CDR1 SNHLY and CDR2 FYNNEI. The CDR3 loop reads CASRKGGTGVADTQYF. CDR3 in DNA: TGTGCCAGCAGGAAGGGCGGGACAGGGGTAGCAGATACGCAGTATTTT.

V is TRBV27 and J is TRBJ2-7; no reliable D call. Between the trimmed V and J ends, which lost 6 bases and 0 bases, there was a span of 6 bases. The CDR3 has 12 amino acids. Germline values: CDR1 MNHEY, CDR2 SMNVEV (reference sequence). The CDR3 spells CASRDNSYEQYF. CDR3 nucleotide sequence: TGTGCCAGCAGAGACAACTCCTACGAGCAGTACTTC.

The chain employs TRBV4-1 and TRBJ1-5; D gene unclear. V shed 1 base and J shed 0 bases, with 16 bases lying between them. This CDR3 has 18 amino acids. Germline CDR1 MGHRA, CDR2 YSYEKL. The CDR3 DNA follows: TGCGCCAGCAGCCAAGCAGTTCTACGGCCCTATAGCAATCAGCCCCAGCATTTT. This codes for CASSQAVLRPYSNQPQHF.

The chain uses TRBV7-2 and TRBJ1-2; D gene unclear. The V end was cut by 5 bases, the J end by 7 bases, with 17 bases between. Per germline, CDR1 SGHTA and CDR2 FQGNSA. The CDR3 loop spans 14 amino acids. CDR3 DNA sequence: TGTGCCAGCAGCAAGTCCGGGATTTCAGTTGGCTACACCTTC. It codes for CASSKSGISVGYTF.

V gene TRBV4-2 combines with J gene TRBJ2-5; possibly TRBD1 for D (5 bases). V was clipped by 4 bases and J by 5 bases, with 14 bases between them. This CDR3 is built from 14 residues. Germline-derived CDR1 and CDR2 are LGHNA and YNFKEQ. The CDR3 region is CASSPPGQPETQYF. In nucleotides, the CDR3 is TGTGCCAGCAGCCCCCCAGGGCAACCGGAGACCCAGTACTTC.

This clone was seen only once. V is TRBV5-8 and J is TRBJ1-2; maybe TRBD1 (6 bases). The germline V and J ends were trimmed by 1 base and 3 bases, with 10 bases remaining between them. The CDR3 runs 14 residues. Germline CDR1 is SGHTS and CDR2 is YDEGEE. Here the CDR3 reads CASSLQQGYYGYTF. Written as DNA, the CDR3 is TGTGCCAGCAGCTTGCAACAGGGATACTATGGCTACACCTTC.

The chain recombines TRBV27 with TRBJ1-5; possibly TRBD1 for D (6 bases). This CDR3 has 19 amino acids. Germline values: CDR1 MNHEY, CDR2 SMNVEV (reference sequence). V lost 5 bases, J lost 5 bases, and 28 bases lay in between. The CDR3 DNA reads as TGTGCCAGCAGTCTTTATTCCCCGACAGGCGGTTTAATCTATCAGCCCCAGCATTTT. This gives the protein CASSLYSPTGGLIYQPQHF.